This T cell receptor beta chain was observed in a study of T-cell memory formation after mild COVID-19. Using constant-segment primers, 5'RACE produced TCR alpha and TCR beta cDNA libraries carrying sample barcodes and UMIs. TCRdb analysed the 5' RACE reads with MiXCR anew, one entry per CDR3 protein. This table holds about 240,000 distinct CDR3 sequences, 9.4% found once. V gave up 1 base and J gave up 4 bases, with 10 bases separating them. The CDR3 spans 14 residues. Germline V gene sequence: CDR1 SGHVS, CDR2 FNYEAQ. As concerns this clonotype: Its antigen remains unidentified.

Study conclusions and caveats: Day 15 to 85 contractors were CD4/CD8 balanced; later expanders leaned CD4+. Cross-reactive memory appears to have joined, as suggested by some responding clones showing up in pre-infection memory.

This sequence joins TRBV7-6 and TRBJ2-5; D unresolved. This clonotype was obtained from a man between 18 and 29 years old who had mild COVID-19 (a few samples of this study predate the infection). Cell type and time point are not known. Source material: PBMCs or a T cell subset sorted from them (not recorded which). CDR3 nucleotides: TGTGCCAGCAGCTTAGGCCCGGGTCCAGAGACCCAGTACTTC. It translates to CASSLGPGPETQYF.